The present T cell receptor beta chain was sequenced within a study of cytomegalovirus exposure and HLA in healthy donors. The PCR employed 60 Vbeta primers together with 13 Jbeta primers. This table comes from immunoSEQ multiplex PCR, and its TCRdb copy is limited to in-frame clones, with some not included. The sample records 200,000 to 250,000 clones, 65% to 75% being singletons. Deletions cut 9 bases from V and 6 bases from J, with 18 bases between. Germline CDR1 reads SNHLY; CDR2 reads FYNNEI. This CDR3 is built from 14 residues. The sequenced sample was PBMCs. The source is a woman in her twenties or thirties in good health and CMV-seronegative. The rearrangement joins TRBV2 to TRBJ1-5; D is unclear. The CDR3 loop reads CARSDPGRPQPQHF. The CDR3 DNA sequence: TGTGCCAGATCTGACCCCGGCAGGCCTCAGCCCCAGCATTTT.